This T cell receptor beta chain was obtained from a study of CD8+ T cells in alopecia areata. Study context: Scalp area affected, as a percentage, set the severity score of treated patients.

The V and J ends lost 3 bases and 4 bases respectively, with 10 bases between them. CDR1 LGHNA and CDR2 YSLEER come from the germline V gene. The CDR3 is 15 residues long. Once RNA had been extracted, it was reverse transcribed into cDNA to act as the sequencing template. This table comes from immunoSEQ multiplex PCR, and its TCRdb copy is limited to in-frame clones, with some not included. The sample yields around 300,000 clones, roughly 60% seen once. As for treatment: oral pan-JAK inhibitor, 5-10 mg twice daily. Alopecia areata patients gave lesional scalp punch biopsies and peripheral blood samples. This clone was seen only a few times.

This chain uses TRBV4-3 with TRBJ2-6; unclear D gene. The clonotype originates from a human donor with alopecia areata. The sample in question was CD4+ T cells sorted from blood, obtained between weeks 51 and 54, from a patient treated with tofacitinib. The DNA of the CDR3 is TGCGCCAGCAGCCAGGTTGGCGGCGGGGCCAACGTCCTGACTTTC. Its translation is CASSQVGGGANVLTF.